This passage covers 11 T cell receptor beta chains from one sample sequenced in a study of T cells in Graves' hyperthyroidism and ophthalmopathy. The TCR beta CDR3 regions underwent amplification using RNA transcripts as the source. First-round RT-PCR targeting the TCR CDR3 was performed with the HTBI primer set. TCRdb reprocessed the multiplex PCR reads with MiXCR, giving one entry per CDR3 protein. The table has nearly 750,000 distinct CDR3 sequences, roughly a third seen once. Sequenced input: blood. The receptor set was obtained from a woman aged 35 to 49 with Graves' hyperthyroidism.

V is TRBV10-3 and J is TRBJ2-2; D tentatively fits TRBD1 or TRBD2 (5 bases each). In germline, CDR1 is ENHRY, CDR2 SYGVKD. This CDR3 is 14 amino acids long. V lost 2 bases, J lost 6 bases, and 10 bases lay in between. The CDR3 region has the DNA TGTGCCATCAGTGAGAAAGTGGGGGCCGGGGAGCTGTTTTTT. Translation: CAISEKVGAGELFF.

This clonotype came up a few times. This chain joins TRBV4-1 and TRBJ1-1, with D perhaps TRBD1 (6 bases). The CDR3 extends over 15 amino acids. The germline V gene encodes CDR1 MGHRA and CDR2 YSYEKL. Trimming left V 3 bases short and J 7 bases short, with 18 bases between. The CDR3, as DNA: TGCGCCAGCAGCCAGGCTGGAACAGGGTTGGGTGAAGCTTTCTTT. This sequence encodes CASSQAGTGLGEAFF.

This CDR3 reads CASSLARLENTEAFF. The DNA of the CDR3 is TGCGCCAGCAGCTTGGCCAGGCTGGAGAACACTGAAGCTTTCTTT. The J gene is TRBJ1-1, the V gene TRBV5-1, with D unresolved. This CDR3 has 15 amino acids. CDR1 and CDR2 from the germline V gene are SGHRS and YFSETQ. The V end was cut by 0 bases, the J end by 1 base, with 10 bases between. Full variable domain (rest looked up from reference TRBV5-1 and TRBJ1-1): KAGVTQTPRYLIKTRGQQVTLSCSPISGHRSVSWYQQTPGQGLQFLFEYFSETQRNKGNFPGRFSGRQFSNSRSEMNVSTLELGDSALYLCASSLARLENTEAFFGQGTRLTVV.

As regards this clonotype: The CDR3 carries no conserved terminal phenylalanine or tryptophan, so it likely arises from a read error. The chain combines TRBV7-9 with TRBJ1-2; weak D call: TRBD1 (5 bases). CDR3 length: 13 amino acids. The V and J ends lost 1 base and 4 bases respectively, with 7 bases between them. CDR1 and CDR2 from the germline V gene are SEHNR and FQNEAQ (reference sequence). CDR3 sequence (DNA): TGTGCCAGCAGCTTAGGTCAGGGCTATGGCTACACCCTC. The encoded protein is CASSLGQGYGYTL.

The chain is built from TRBV6-5 and TRBJ2-7, with D possibly being TRBD2 (5 bases). The CDR3 contains 14 residues. Germline values: CDR1 MNHEY, CDR2 SVGAGI. V shed 3 bases and J shed 2 bases, with 11 bases lying between them. CDR3 region: CASSYSASPYEQYF. CDR3 bases: TGTGCCAGCAGTTATAGCGCGAGCCCCTACGAGCAGTACTTC.

Ten or more counts support this clonotype. V gene TRBV10-3 combines with J gene TRBJ1-4; 7 bases map to TRBD1. This CDR3 region has 16 residues. V was clipped by 4 bases and J by 3 bases; unmatched bases: 8. Germline V lookup: CDR1 ENHRY, CDR2 SYGVKD. The CDR3: CAISGQGPNANEKLFF. In DNA, the CDR3 is TGTGCCATCAGTGGACAGGGTCCGAACGCTAATGAAAAACTGTTTTTT.

The gene calls are TRBV4-3 and TRBJ1-1; D gene unclear. Germline CDR1 and CDR2: LGHNA and YSLEER. The CDR3 runs 14 residues. Trimming took 2 bases from V and 4 from J, leaving 11 bases between them. CDR3 sequence: CASSQSWVPTEAFF. The CDR3 nucleotides are TGCGCCAGCAGCCAATCGTGGGTACCCACTGAAGCTTTCTTT.

This clonotype occurred once. V gene TRBV7-2 combines with J gene TRBJ2-7; no firm D call. CDR3 length: 13 amino acids. CDR1 and CDR2 from the germline V gene are SGHTA and FQGNSA. Trimming shortened V by 5 bases and J by 5 bases, and 13 bases separated the two germline ends. The CDR3 is CASSQDTDDEQYF. CDR3 bases: TGTGCCAGCAGCCAAGATACCGACGACGAGCAGTACTTC.

This sequence joins TRBV12-3 or TRBV12-4 and TRBJ1-2; possible D gene TRBD1, 6 bases. Trimming removed 3 bases at V and 4 bases at J, with 15 bases between. The CDR3 consists of 15 residues. CDR3 residues: CASSLGQGHGYGYTF. The CDR3 DNA follows: TGTGCCAGCAGTTTGGGCCAGGGGCATGGCTATGGCTACACCTTC.

This clonotype was detected many times. V is TRBV7-2 and J is TRBJ1-5; 11 positions match TRBD1. J gave up 6 bases and V 7 bases, and 11 bases lay outside the gene matches. CDR3 length: 16 amino acids. Looked up from germline, CDR1 is SGHTA and CDR2 is FQGNSA. CDR3 region: CASNPQGQGAAQPQHF. In DNA, the CDR3 is TGTGCCAGCAACCCGCAAGGACAGGGGGCTGCTCAGCCCCAGCATTTT.

The rearrangement uses TRBV12-3 or TRBV12-4 and TRBJ2-7; TRBD1 matches 7 bases. Trimming removed 4 bases from V and 4 bases from J; junction bases left unmatched: 4. This CDR3 is 13 amino acids long. CDR3 nucleotide sequence: TGTGCCAGCAGTTGGGGGACAGTATACGAGCAGTACTTC. Amino acids: CASSWGTVYEQYF.